The T cell receptor beta chain described here comes from a study of shared clonotypes between healthy human individuals. Overall study findings and caveats: Shared across a few donors were about 4.6% of the naive CD4 clonotypes. Collection of samples was limited to blood; tissue repertoires likely differ.

Trimming removed 1 base from V and 4 bases from J; junction bases left unmatched: 11. Germline loops: CDR1 MGHRA, CDR2 YSYEKL. The CDR3 sequence is 17 residues long. About this clone itself: Antigen specificity is unknown.

Caucasian adults residing in Nashville, Tennessee made up all the donors. Study processing details: ImmunoSEQ junction-only sequences lacked quality scores, so their filtering differed. TCRdb keeps only in-frame clones here, not all; method: immunoSEQ multiplex PCR. V, J and clone size reflect that table, while D and trimming were determined from the DNA. The data hold 2.3 million or so clones, with approximately 93% observed a single time. The chain carries TRBV4-1 and TRBJ2-3, with 7 bases matching TRBD2. The sequenced sample consisted of naive CD4+ T cells from PBMCs. Subset in this sample: CD45RA+ positively selected. This TCR was sampled from a man younger than 35 in good health. Some clones in this sample may be carry-over from other donors' samples. The CDR3 loop is CASSQGRARERADTQYF. The DNA of the CDR3 is TGCGCCAGCAGCCAAGGTCGTGCGCGGGAGCGCGCAGATACGCAGTATTTT.